The 25 T cell receptor beta chains below come from one sample, sequenced in a study of lymphopenia after photon versus proton radiotherapy. The assay was immunoSEQ multiplex PCR, and TCRdb's table has in-frame clones only and misses some. The data contain fewer than 20,000 clones, about 92% of them singletons. Here the sequenced sample was peripheral blood, taken from a patient treated with photon-based radiotherapy. Receptors were obtained from a middle-aged woman with cholangiocarcinoma.

This rearrangement joins TRBV5-1 to TRBJ2-2; the D is unclear. Trimming pared 4 bases from V and 0 bases from J, leaving 7 bases between. The CDR3 spans 14 residues. Germline V gene lookup returns CDR1 SGHRS and CDR2 YFSETQ. CDR3 region: CASSLAANTGELFF. The DNA of the CDR3 is TGCGCCAGCAGCCTCGCAGCGAACACCGGGGAGCTGTTTTTT.

This chain connects TRBV27 to TRBJ1-4; 9 nucleotides line up with TRBD1. Germline loops: CDR1 MNHEY, CDR2 SMNVEV (reference sequence). The CDR3 length is 19 residues. J was trimmed by 2 bases and V by 5 bases; bases with no gene match: 15. This CDR3 is CASSREPPGTGSTNEKLFF. CDR3 DNA: TGTGCCAGCAGTAGGGAGCCTCCCGGGACAGGGAGCACTAATGAAAAACTGTTTTTT.

The chain couples TRBV28 to TRBJ2-7; D remains ambiguous. This CDR3 comprises 14 residues. V was pared by 2 bases and J by 0 bases, with 8 bases between. Germline V lookup: CDR1 MDHEN, CDR2 SYDVKM. This chain's CDR3 is CASSLESPSYEQYF. CDR3 sequence (DNA): TGTGCCAGCAGTTTAGAGAGTCCCTCCTACGAGCAGTACTTC.

The chain couples TRBV27 to TRBJ1-2; no clear D gene. This CDR3 is 15 amino acids long. V was trimmed by 2 bases and J by 3 bases, leaving 13 bases between them. Germline V gene lookup returns CDR1 MNHEY and CDR2 SMNVEV (reference sequence). DNA of the CDR3: TGTGCCAGCAGTTTAAGCCCATCGGGCTACTATGGCTACACCTTC. Translation: CASSLSPSGYYGYTF.

The V gene is TRBV28, the J gene TRBJ2-3; 10 bases fit TRBD1. The V segment lost 5 bases and the J segment 2 bases; nucleotides outside the gene matches: 13. CDR3 length equals 18 residues. Per the germline V gene, CDR1 is MDHEN and CDR2 is SYDVKM. The CDR3 spells CASSLTGTGVTVTDTQYF. The DNA for the CDR3 is TGTGCCAGCAGTCTCACCGGGACAGGGGTTACTGTCACAGATACGCAGTATTTT.

This sequence joins TRBV12-1 and TRBJ1-1; TRBD1 was called by the table and not checked on the DNA. TRBV12-1 is a pseudogene segment. CDR3 length: 15 amino acids. CDR3 sequence: CASSPSGTEKTEAFF. CDR3 sequence (DNA): TGTGCCAGCAGCCCCTCCGGGACAGAGAAAACTGAAGCTTTCTTT.

The chain carries TRBV28 and TRBJ2-7; 16 bases line up with TRBD2. This CDR3 is built from 18 residues. V dropped 5 bases and J dropped 4; count of bases not matched to a gene: 11. In germline, CDR1 is MDHEN, CDR2 SYDVKM. The CDR3 is CASSGTSGRALLRYEQYF. The CDR3 DNA reads as TGTGCCAGCAGTGGGACTAGCGGGAGGGCCTTGTTACGTTACGAGCAGTACTTC.

This chain uses TRBV11-2 with TRBJ1-2, with D maybe TRBD1 (5 bases). Germline loops: CDR1 SGHAT, CDR2 FQNNGV. The CDR3 covers 16 residues. The V end lost 5 bases, the J end lost 8 bases, and 24 bases lay between the germline ends. In DNA form, the CDR3 reads TGTGCCAGCAGCGCTAGGGGAGGTAGGACTTCTGGAGGCTACACCTTC. Its translation is CASSARGGRTSGGYTF.

The CDR3 sequence is CASSRFRGANTEAFF. For the CDR3, the DNA is TGTGCCAGCAGCCGTTTCCGGGGGGCGAACACTGAAGCTTTCTTT. V and J are TRBV16 and TRBJ1-1, with D tentatively TRBD1 (6 bases). In germline, CDR1 is KGHSY, CDR2 FQNENV. With 4 bases removed from V and 1 base from J, the gap between germline ends came to 13 bases. CDR3 length equals 15 residues.

V is TRBV7-3 and J is TRBJ2-1; no reliable D call. CDR1 and CDR2 (germline): SGHTA, FQGTGA. There are 14 residues in the CDR3. V was cut by 2 bases and J by 8 bases, with 13 bases left in between. The CDR3 region is CASSLYKGSHEQFF. The CDR3 DNA follows: TGTGCCAGCAGCTTATACAAGGGTAGTCATGAGCAGTTCTTC.

The V and J genes are TRBV6-5 and TRBJ1-2; TRBD1 might be the D (6 bases). From germline, CDR1 is MNHEY and CDR2 SVGAGI. The CDR3 is 15 residues long. With 4 bases removed from V and 1 base from J, the gap between germline ends came to 13 bases. CDR3 DNA sequence: TGTGCCAGCAGTTCGCCAGAGGGGGGTAACTATGGCTACACCTTC. It translates to CASSSPEGGNYGYTF.

The chain recombines TRBV10-2 with TRBJ2-1, with 10 bases identical to TRBD2. The length of the CDR3 is 13 residues. After removal of 3 bases from V and 12 bases from J, the junction contained 5 bases not matched to a gene. Germline V gene sequence: CDR1 WSHSY, CDR2 SAAADI. This CDR3 reads CASSDSGGDWQFF. In DNA, the CDR3 is TGCGCCAGCAGTGACAGCGGGGGGGATTGGCAGTTCTTC.

The chain is built from TRBV5-4 and TRBJ2-3; no clear D. Per germline, CDR1 SGHNT and CDR2 YYREEE (reference sequence). The germline V and J ends were trimmed by 0 bases and 5 bases, with 7 bases remaining between them. The CDR3 is 13 residues long. CDR3 nucleotides: TGTGCCAGCAGCTTGGACTGGAAAGATACGCAGTATTTT. Protein sequence: CASSLDWKDTQYF.

The chain joins TRBV10-2 to TRBJ2-7; 9 bases are shared with TRBD1. V shed 5 bases and J 4 bases; nucleotides not matched to a gene: 9. This CDR3 spans 15 amino acids. Germline CDR1 is WSHSY and CDR2 is SAAADI. The CDR3 DNA reads as TGCGCCAGCAGTTATTCCGGGACAGGGTCTTACGAGCAGTACTTC. It yields the protein CASSYSGTGSYEQYF.

The chain has TRBV10-3 and TRBJ2-3; TRBD2 matches at 10 bases. Germline V gene sequence: CDR1 ENHRY, CDR2 SYGVKD. CDR3 length: 16 residues. The V segment lost 3 bases and the J segment 8 bases; nucleotides outside the gene matches: 11. The CDR3 spells CAISDPSGSIPVTQYF. The CDR3 nucleotides are TGTGCCATCAGTGACCCTAGCGGGAGCATCCCAGTTACGCAGTATTTT.

The chain combines TRBV7-2 with TRBJ2-3, with 12 bases lining up with TRBD2. V lost 4 bases and J lost 1; bases outside the gene matches: 9. CDR3 length: 18 residues. In germline, CDR1 is SGHTA, CDR2 FQGNSA. This chain's CDR3 is CASSSQPSGRAGTDTQYF. CDR3 DNA: TGTGCCAGCAGCTCCCAACCTAGCGGGAGGGCCGGCACAGATACGCAGTATTTT.

V gene TRBV6-5 combines with J gene TRBJ2-1; TRBD2 aligns across 7 bases. CDR1 MNHEY and CDR2 SVGAGI come from the germline V gene. CDR3 length equals 12 residues. The trim removed 5 bases at V and 9 bases at J, leaving 4 bases unmatched. The CDR3 DNA reads TGTGCCAGCAGTAATACGGGGGGTGAGCAGTTCTTC. This encodes CASSNTGGEQFF.

In DNA, the CDR3 is TGTGCCAGCAGCGTAGCGGGGGGCTCGGGCACTGAAGCTTTCTTT. Encoded protein: CASSVAGGSGTEAFF. The J gene is TRBJ1-1, the V gene TRBV9; tentatively, D is TRBD1 (6 bases). CDR1 is SGDLS and CDR2 is YYNGEE in the germline V gene. V was clipped by 0 bases and J by 4 bases, with 13 bases between them. The CDR3 runs 15 residues.

The rearrangement joins TRBV2 to TRBJ1-6; no reliable D call. The CDR3 is 13 amino acids. Deletions cut 4 bases from V and 5 bases from J, with 6 bases between. CDR1 is SNHLY, CDR2 FYNNEI, per germline. The CDR3 coding sequence is TGTGCCAGCAGTGCCCGGAATAATTCACCCCTCCACTTT. Protein sequence: CASSARNNSPLHF.

The CDR3 reads CASSFDQPLYNEQFF. Written as DNA, the CDR3 is TGTGCCAGCAGTTTCGACCAGCCACTCTACAATGAGCAGTTCTTC. V and J are TRBV27 and TRBJ2-1; D not certain. Germline CDR1 MNHEY, CDR2 SMNVEV (reference sequence). The CDR3 loop spans 15 amino acids. Trimming took 3 bases from V and 3 from J, leaving 12 bases between them.

The V and J genes are TRBV11-2 and TRBJ2-3; a weak D match, TRBD2 (6 bases). This CDR3 is 15 amino acids long. V was cut by 2 bases and J by 3 bases, with 12 bases left in between. Germline V gene data show CDR1 as SGHAT and CDR2 as FQNNGV. The CDR3 region is CASSLLGGGTDTQYF. The DNA of the CDR3 is TGTGCCAGCAGCTTATTGGGAGGAGGTACAGATACGCAGTATTTT. Filled out from reference TRBV11-2 and TRBJ2-3, the complete variable domain reads EAGVAQSPRYKIIEKRQSVAFWCNPISGHATLYWYQQILGQGPKLLIQFQNNGVVDDSQLPKDRFSAERLKGVDSTLKIQPAKLEDSAVYLCASSLLGGGTDTQYFGPGTRLTVL.

The rearrangement joins TRBV6-5 to TRBJ2-3, with 7 nucleotides matching TRBD1. Germline CDR1 MNHEY, CDR2 SVGAGI. The CDR3 consists of 14 residues. V shed 6 bases, J shed 7 bases, and the junction held 10 bases outside the gene matches. CDR3 bases: TGTGCCAGCAGCCTCGGAAACAGGGGTCATACGCAGTATTTT. It yields the protein CASSLGNRGHTQYF.

This chain links TRBV30 with TRBJ1-6; TRBD1 agrees at 9 bases. The CDR3 runs 15 residues. The V and J ends lost 3 bases and 8 bases, in that order; junction bases with no gene match: 8. In germline, CDR1 is GTSNPN, CDR2 SVGIG (reference sequence). The CDR3 loop reads CAWRGTGTNDSPLHF. Here the CDR3 DNA reads TGTGCCTGGAGGGGGACAGGGACGAATGATTCACCCCTCCACTTT.

V usage is TRBV29-1 and J usage is TRBJ1-1; 9 bases are a match to TRBD1. This CDR3 contains 13 residues. V dropped 5 bases and J dropped 4; count of bases not matched to a gene: 5. The germline V gene has CDR1 SQVTM and CDR2 ANQGSEA. The CDR3 bases are TGCAGCGTTTCGGGACAGGGATTCACTGAAGCTTTCTTT. Protein: CSVSGQGFTEAFF.

This clone was detected only once. The chain links TRBV10-3 to TRBJ2-7; D call uncertain. The CDR3 runs 12 residues. V was pared by 2 bases and J by 6 bases, with 8 bases between. Germline V CDR1 and CDR2: ENHRY, SYGVKD. CDR3 protein: CAISELGFEQYF. The CDR3 bases are TGTGCCATCAGTGAGCTCGGTTTCGAGCAGTACTTC.